Presented here are 12 T cell receptor beta chains from one specimen sequenced in a study of T cells in Graves' hyperthyroidism and ophthalmopathy. Researchers took RNA transcripts and amplified the TCR beta CDR3 regions from them. With the HTBI primer set, the TCR CDR3 went through a first round of RT-PCR. TCRdb re-called the multiplex PCR reads through MiXCR, storing one row per CDR3 protein. The data contain 550,000 to 650,000 distinct CDR3 sequences, approximately 15% of them singletons. Sequencing was carried out using blood. These receptors were collected from a woman between 25 and 40 years old with Graves' hyperthyroidism that later progressed to Graves' ophthalmopathy.

Many counts were recorded for this clonotype. The chain employs TRBV5-1 and TRBJ2-3; D is undetermined. The V end lost 4 bases, the J end lost 4 bases, and 10 bases lay between the germline ends. The CDR3 covers 13 residues. Germline CDR1 SGHRS, CDR2 YFSETQ. DNA of the CDR3: TGCGCCAGCAGCGGCATTGAGGCAGATACGCAGTATTTT. It encodes CASSGIEADTQYF.

This clonotype showed up many times. The chain links TRBV12-5 to TRBJ2-7, with D unclear. This CDR3 spans 12 amino acids. Germline V gene sequence: CDR1 LGHNT, CDR2 FRNRAP. Trimming removed 4 bases from V and 7 bases from J, with 11 bases in between. The CDR3 coding sequence is TGTGCTAGTGGTTCGCAACTCGGAGAGCAGTACTTC. It specifies CASGSQLGEQYF.

This clonotype was found a few times. V gene TRBV7-8 combines with J gene TRBJ1-1, with TRBD1 matching over 7 bases. There are 14 residues in the CDR3. After removal of 6 bases from V and 8 bases from J, the junction contained 12 bases not matched to a gene. The germline V gene has CDR1 SGHVS and CDR2 FQNEAQ. The DNA of the CDR3 is TGTGCCAGCAGTCCAGTTGGGGGACAGTGGGAAGCTTTCTTT. It translates to CASSPVGGQWEAFF.

This clonotype has ten or more counts. This sequence joins TRBV6-2 or TRBV6-3 and TRBJ2-5; D gene unclear. CDR3 length: 13 residues. Trimming removed 4 bases at V and 0 bases at J, with 6 bases between. CDR1 and CDR2 (germline): MNHEY, SVGEGT. The CDR3 region is CASSSRYQETQYF. CDR3 sequence (DNA): TGTGCCAGCAGTTCGAGGTACCAAGAGACCCAGTACTTC.

In its sample, this clonotype was seen many times. The gene calls are TRBV5-1 and TRBJ2-7; D is unresolved. The CDR3 has 15 amino acids. Between the trimmed V and J ends, which lost 4 bases and 2 bases, there was a span of 16 bases. Germline V gene data show CDR1 as SGHRS and CDR2 as YFSETQ. The chain's CDR3 is CASSAGPTGPYEQYF. CDR3 nucleotides: TGCGCCAGCAGCGCTGGCCCTACGGGCCCCTACGAGCAGTACTTC.

This clonotype showed up many times. The chain joins TRBV12-3 or TRBV12-4 to TRBJ2-1, with 7 bases matching TRBD1. The V and J ends lost 7 bases and 4 bases, in that order; junction bases with no gene match: 4. The CDR3 contains 13 residues. The CDR3 sequence is CASIDRAYNEQFF. In nucleotides, the CDR3 is TGTGCCAGCATCGACAGGGCTTACAATGAGCAGTTCTTC.

Regarding this clonotype: One base away lies a much larger clone, so this may be a sequencing read error. V is TRBV4-1 and J is TRBJ1-1; D is uncertain. Germline-derived CDR1 and CDR2 are MGHRA and YSYEKL. The CDR3 totals 16 residues. Trimming shortened V by 0 bases and J by 0 bases, and 11 bases separated the two germline ends. DNA of the CDR3: TGCGCCAGCAGCCAAGACAGGAGCTACATGAACACTGAAGCTTTCTTT. This gives the protein CASSQDRSYMNTEAFF.

The sample holds many counts of this clonotype. This chain joins TRBV2 and TRBJ2-1; TRBD2 aligns across 8 bases. CDR3 length equals 13 residues. V dropped 4 bases and J dropped 6; count of bases not matched to a gene: 2. Looked up from germline, CDR1 is SNHLY and CDR2 is FYNNEI. As DNA, the CDR3 is TGTGCCAGCAGTGGACTAGCGTCCAATGAGCAGTTCTTC. Protein product: CASSGLASNEQFF.

J is TRBJ2-7 and V is TRBV27; 10 bases match TRBD2. The CDR3 is made up of 15 amino acids. V gave up 6 bases and J gave up 0 bases; unmatched junction bases: 5. Germline CDR1 MNHEY, CDR2 SMNVEV (reference sequence). The CDR3 region has the DNA TGTGCCAGCAGAAAACTAGCGGGACCCTCCTACGAGCAGTACTTC. As protein: CASRKLAGPSYEQYF.

This clonotype was picked up one time. A much larger clone differs from this one at a single base, so this may be a read error. The chain joins TRBV11-3 to TRBJ2-7; TRBD2 matches at 9 bases. Germline trimming cut 1 base from V and 2 bases from J; bases unmatched to any gene: 3. This CDR3 contains 15 residues. Germline-derived CDR1 and CDR2 are SGHNT and YENEEA. As DNA, the CDR3 is TGTGCCAGCAGCTTAGCGGCTAGCGGGGCCTACGAGCAGTACTTC. This translates into CASSLAASGAYEQYF.

This chain joins TRBV20-1 and TRBJ1-6; 7 bases line up with TRBD1. Germline-derived CDR1 and CDR2 are DFQATT and SNEGSKA (reference sequence). This CDR3 spans 14 amino acids. With V trimmed by 5 bases and J by 5 bases, 6 bases remained unmatched. The CDR3 sequence is CSAPPTGHNSPLHF. The CDR3 nucleotides read TGCAGTGCTCCGCCGACAGGGCATAATTCACCCCTCCACTTT.

This clonotype has more than one count but fewer than ten. The chain combines TRBV12-3 or TRBV12-4 with TRBJ2-6; 7 bases map to TRBD2. The CDR3 consists of 16 residues. Trimming took 7 bases from V and 1 from J; bases not matched to a gene: 7. CDR3 region: CASTERGSSGANVLTF. The CDR3 DNA sequence: TGTGCCAGCACTGAGCGGGGTAGTTCTGGGGCCAACGTCCTGACTTTC.